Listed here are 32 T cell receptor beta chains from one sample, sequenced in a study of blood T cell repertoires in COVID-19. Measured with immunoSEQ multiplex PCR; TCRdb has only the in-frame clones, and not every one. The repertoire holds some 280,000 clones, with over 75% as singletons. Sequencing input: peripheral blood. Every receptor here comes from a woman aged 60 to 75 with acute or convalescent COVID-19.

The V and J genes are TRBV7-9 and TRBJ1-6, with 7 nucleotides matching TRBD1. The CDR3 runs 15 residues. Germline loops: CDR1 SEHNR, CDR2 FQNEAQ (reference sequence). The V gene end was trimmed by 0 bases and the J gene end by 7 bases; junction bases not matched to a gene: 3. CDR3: CASSLASGGNSPLHF. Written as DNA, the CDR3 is TGTGCCAGCAGCTTAGCGTCAGGGGGGAATTCACCCCTCCACTTT. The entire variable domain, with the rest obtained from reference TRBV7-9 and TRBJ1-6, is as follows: DTGVSQNPRHKITKRGQNVTFRCDPISEHNRLYWYRQTLGQGPEFLTYFQNEAQLEKSRLLSDRFSAERPKGSFSTLEIQRTEQGDSAMYLCASSLASGGNSPLHFGNGTRLTVT.

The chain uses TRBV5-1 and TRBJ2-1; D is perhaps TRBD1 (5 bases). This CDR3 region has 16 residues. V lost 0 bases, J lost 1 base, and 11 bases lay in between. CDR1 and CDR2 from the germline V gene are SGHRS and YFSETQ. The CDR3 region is CASSLVQGWSYNEQFF. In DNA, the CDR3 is TGCGCCAGCAGCTTGGTTCAGGGTTGGTCCTACAATGAGCAGTTCTTC.

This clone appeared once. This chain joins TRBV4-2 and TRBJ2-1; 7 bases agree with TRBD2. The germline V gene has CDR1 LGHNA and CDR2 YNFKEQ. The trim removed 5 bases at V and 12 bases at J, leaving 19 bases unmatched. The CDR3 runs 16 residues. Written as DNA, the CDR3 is TGTGCCAGCAGCTCAAGCGGCGGGAGTGGTTGGGGGGGGCAGTTCTTC. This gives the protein CASSSSGGSGWGGQFF.

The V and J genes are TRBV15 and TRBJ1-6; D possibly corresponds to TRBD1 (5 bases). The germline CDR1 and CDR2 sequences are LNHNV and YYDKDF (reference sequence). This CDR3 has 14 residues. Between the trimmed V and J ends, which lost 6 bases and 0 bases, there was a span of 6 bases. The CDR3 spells CATRGRSYNSPLHF. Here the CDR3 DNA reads TGTGCCACCAGGGGGCGCTCCTATAATTCACCCCTCCACTTT.

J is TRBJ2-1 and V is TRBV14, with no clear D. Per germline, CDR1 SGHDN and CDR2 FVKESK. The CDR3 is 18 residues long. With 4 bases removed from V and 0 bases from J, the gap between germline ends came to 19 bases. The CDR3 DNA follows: TGTGCCAGCAGCCCCAGAGCCGACTTCTCTAGCTCCTACAATGAGCAGTTCTTC. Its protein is CASSPRADFSSSYNEQFF.

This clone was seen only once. CDR3 DNA: TGTGCCAGCAGCCCCTTTCCCGGGGAGCTGTTTTTT. Translation gives CASSPFPGELFF. The rearrangement joins TRBV6-2 or TRBV6-3 to TRBJ2-2; D not certain. V gave up 6 bases and J gave up 6 bases, with 8 bases separating them. CDR1 is MNHEY and CDR2 is SVGEGT in the germline V gene. The CDR3 spans 12 residues.

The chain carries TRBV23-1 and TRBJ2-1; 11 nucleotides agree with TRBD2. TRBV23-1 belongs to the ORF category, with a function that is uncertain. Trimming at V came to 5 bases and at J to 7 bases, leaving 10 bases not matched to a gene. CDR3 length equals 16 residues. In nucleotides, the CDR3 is TGCGCCAGCAGTATACAGACTAGCGGGATGTCAAATGAGCAGTTCTTC. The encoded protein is CASSIQTSGMSNEQFF.

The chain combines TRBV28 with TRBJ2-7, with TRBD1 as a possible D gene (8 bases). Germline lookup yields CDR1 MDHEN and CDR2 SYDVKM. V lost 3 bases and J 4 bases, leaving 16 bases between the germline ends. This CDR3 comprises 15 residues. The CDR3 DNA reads TGTGCCAGCAGTTTGGCCGGACAGGGAGGGTACGAGCAGTACTTC. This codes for CASSLAGQGGYEQYF.

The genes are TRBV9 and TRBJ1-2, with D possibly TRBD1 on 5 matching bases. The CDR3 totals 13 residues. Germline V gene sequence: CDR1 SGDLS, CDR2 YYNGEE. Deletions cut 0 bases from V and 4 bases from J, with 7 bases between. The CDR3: CASSVEGVYGYTF. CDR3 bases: TGTGCCAGCAGCGTAGAAGGGGTCTATGGCTACACCTTC. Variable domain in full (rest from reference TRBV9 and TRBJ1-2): DSGVTQTPKHLITATGQRVTLRCSPRSGDLSVYWYQQSLDQGLQFLIQYYNGEERAKGNILERFSAQQFPDLHSELNLSSLELGDSALYFCASSVEGVYGYTFGSGTRLTVV.

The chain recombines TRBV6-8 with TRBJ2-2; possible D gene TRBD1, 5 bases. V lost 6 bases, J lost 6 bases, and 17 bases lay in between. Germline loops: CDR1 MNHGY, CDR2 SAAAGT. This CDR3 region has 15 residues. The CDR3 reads CASSSRGKWSGELFF. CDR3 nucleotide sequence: TGTGCCAGCAGCTCAAGGGGAAAGTGGTCCGGGGAGCTGTTTTTT.

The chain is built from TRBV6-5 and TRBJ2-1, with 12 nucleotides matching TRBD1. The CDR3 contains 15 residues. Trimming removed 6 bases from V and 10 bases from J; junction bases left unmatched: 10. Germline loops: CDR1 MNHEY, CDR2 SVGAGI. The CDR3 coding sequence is TGTGCCAGCAGGCCACCGGGACAGGGGGCCCGGGAGCAGTTCTTC. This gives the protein CASRPPGQGAREQFF.

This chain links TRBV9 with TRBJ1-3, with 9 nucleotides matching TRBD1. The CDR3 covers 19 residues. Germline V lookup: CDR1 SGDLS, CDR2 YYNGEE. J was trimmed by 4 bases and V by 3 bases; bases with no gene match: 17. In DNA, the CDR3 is TGTGCCAGCAGCGCTGGGCCGGGACAGGGAAGTTCGGGAGGAAACACCATATATTTT. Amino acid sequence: CASSAGPGQGSSGGNTIYF. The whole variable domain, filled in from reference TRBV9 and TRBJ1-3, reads DSGVTQTPKHLITATGQRVTLRCSPRSGDLSVYWYQQSLDQGLQFLIQYYNGEERAKGNILERFSAQQFPDLHSELNLSSLELGDSALYFCASSAGPGQGSSGGNTIYFGEGSWLTVV.

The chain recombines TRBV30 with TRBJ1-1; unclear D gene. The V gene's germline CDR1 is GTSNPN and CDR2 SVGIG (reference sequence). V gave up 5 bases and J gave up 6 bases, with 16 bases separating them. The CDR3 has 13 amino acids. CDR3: CAWYPDGKSEAFF. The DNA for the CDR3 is TGTGCCTGGTACCCGGACGGGAAGTCTGAAGCTTTCTTT.

The CDR3 loop reads CASSVLAGVRFEQFF. The DNA for the CDR3 is TGTGCCAGCAGCGTCCTAGCGGGAGTACGCTTTGAGCAGTTCTTC. The J gene is TRBJ2-1, the V gene TRBV7-8; TRBD2 matches at 10 bases. This CDR3 has 15 amino acids. The germline V gene encodes CDR1 SGHVS and CDR2 FQNEAQ. Trimming removed 5 bases from V and 9 bases from J; junction bases left unmatched: 10. The full variable domain, completed using reference TRBV7-8 and TRBJ2-1, is GAGVSQSPRYKVAKRGQDVALRCDPISGHVSLFWYQQALGQGPEFLTYFQNEAQLDKSGLPSDRFFAERPEGSVSTLKIQRTQQEDSAVYLCASSVLAGVRFEQFFGPGTRLTVL.

For the CDR3, the DNA is TGTGCCAGCAGCTTAGCTCGTGCGGCGCCCGCCTACGAGCAGTACTTC. Protein sequence: CASSLARAAPAYEQYF. This chain connects TRBV7-8 to TRBJ2-7; D is unclear. The CDR3 loop spans 16 amino acids. Germline V CDR1 and CDR2: SGHVS, FQNEAQ. The V end was cut by 0 bases, the J end by 2 bases, with 14 bases between.

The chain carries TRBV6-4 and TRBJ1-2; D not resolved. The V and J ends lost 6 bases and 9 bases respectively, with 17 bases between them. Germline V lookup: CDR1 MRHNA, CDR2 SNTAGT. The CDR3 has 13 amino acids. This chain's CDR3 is CASSPAEGRSYTF. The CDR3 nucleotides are TGTGCCAGCAGCCCCGCCGAGGGCAGGAGCTACACCTTC.

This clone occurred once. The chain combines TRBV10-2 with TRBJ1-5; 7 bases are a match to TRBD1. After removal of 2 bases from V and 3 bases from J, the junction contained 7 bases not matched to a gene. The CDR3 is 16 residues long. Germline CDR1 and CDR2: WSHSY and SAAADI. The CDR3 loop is CASSEVHKGANQPQHF. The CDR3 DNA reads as TGCGCCAGCAGTGAGGTTCACAAGGGGGCCAATCAGCCCCAGCATTTT.

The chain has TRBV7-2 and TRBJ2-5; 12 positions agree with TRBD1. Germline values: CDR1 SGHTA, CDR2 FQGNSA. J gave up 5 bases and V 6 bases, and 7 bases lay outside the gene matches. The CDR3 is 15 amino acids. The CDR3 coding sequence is TGTGCCAGCAGTCCCCCGGGACAGGGGGCGGAGACCCAGTACTTC. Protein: CASSPPGQGAETQYF.

CDR3 DNA sequence: TGTGCCAGCAGCCAAGATATGCTAGCGGGAGCGGCCGGGGAGCTGTTTTTT. It encodes CASSQDMLAGAAGELFF. The chain combines TRBV14 with TRBJ2-2; 10 bases are shared with TRBD2. CDR1 and CDR2 from the germline V gene are SGHDN and FVKESK. This CDR3 has 17 amino acids. J was trimmed by 6 bases and V by 0 bases; bases with no gene match: 7.

Here the CDR3 reads CASSYRQNEKLFF. CDR3 bases: TGTGCCAGCAGTTATCGACAGAATGAAAAACTGTTTTTT. This rearrangement joins TRBV12-3 or TRBV12-4 to TRBJ1-4, with D possibly being TRBD1 (5 bases). V was clipped by 4 bases and J by 5 bases, with 8 bases between them. CDR3 size: 13 residues.

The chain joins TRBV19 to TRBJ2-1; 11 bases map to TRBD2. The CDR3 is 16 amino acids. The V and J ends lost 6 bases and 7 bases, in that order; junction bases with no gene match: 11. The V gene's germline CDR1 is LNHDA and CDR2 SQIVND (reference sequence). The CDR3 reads CASSPTTSGIANEQFF. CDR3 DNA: TGTGCCAGTAGCCCAACGACTAGCGGGATAGCAAATGAGCAGTTCTTC. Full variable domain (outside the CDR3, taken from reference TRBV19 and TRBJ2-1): DGGITQSPKYLFRKEGQNVTLSCEQNLNHDAMYWYRQDPGQGLRLIYYSQIVNDFQKGDIAEGYSVSREKKESFPLTVTSAQKNPTAFYLCASSPTTSGIANEQFFGPGTRLTVL.

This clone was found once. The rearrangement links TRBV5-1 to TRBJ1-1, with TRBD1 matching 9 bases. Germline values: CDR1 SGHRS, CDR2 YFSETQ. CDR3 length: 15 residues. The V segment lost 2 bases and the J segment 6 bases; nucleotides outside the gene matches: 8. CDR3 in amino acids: CASSFRTGEASEAFF. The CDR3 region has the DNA TGCGCCAGCAGCTTTAGGACAGGGGAAGCGTCTGAAGCTTTCTTT.

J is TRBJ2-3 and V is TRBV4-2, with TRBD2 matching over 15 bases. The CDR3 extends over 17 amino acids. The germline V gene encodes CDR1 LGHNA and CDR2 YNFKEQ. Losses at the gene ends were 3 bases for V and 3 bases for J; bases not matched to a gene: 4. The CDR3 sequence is CASSQGGLAGGTDTQYF. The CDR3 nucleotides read TGTGCCAGCAGCCAGGGGGGACTAGCGGGAGGTACAGATACGCAGTATTTT.

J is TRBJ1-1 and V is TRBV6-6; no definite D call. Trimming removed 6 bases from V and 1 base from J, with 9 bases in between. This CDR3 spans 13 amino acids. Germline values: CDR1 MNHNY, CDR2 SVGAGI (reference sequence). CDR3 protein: CASSVRSNTEAFF. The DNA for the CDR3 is TGTGCCAGCAGCGTCAGGTCGAACACTGAAGCTTTCTTT.

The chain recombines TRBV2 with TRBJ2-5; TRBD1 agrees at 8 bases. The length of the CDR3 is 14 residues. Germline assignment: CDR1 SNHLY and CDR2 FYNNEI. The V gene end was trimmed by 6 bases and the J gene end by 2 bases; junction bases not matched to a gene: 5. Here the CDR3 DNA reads TGTGCCAGCAGGACCGGGACAGGACAAGAGACCCAGTACTTC. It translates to CASRTGTGQETQYF.

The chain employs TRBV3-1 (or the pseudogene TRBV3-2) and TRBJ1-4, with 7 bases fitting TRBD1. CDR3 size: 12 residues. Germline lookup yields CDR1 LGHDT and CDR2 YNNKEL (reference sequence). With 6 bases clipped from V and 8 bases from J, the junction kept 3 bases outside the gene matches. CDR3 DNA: TGTGCCAGCAGTCCACAGGGGGAAAAACTGTTTTTT. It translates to CASSPQGEKLFF.

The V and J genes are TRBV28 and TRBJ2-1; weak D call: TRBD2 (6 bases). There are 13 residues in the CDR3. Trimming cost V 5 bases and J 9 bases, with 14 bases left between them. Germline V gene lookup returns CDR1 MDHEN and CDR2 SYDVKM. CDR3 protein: CASSPSWRGEQFF. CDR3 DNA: TGTGCCAGCAGTCCCTCCTGGCGGGGTGAGCAGTTCTTC.

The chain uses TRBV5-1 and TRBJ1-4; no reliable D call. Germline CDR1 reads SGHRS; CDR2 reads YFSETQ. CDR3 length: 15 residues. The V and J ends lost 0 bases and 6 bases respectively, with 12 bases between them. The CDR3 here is CASSLAARRDEKLFF. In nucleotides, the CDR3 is TGCGCCAGCAGCTTGGCCGCTCGGCGGGATGAAAAACTGTTTTTT.

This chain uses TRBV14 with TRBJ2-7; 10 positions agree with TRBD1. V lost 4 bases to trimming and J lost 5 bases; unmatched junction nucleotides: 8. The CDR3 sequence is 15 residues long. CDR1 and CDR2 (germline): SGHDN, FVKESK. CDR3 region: CASSRDRGLFHEQYF. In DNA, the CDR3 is TGTGCCAGCAGCCGAGACAGGGGGCTATTCCACGAGCAGTACTTC.

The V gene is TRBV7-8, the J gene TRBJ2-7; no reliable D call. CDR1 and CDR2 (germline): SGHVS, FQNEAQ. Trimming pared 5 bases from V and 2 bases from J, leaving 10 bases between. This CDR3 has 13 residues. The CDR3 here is CASSRTYAYEQYF. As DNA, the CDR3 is TGTGCCAGCAGCCGTACTTACGCCTACGAGCAGTACTTC.

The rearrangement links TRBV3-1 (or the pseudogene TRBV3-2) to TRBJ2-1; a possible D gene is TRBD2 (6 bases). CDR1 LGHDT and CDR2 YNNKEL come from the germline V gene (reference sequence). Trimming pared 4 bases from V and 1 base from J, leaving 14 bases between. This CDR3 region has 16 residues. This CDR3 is CASSLLGTGSYNEQFF. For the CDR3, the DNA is TGTGCCAGCAGCCTCTTGGGGACTGGGTCCTACAATGAGCAGTTCTTC.

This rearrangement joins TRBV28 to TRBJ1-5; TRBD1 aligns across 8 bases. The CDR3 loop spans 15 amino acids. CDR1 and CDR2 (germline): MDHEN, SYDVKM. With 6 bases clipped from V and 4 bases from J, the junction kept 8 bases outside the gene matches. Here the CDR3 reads CASRTRGLRNQPQHF. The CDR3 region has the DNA TGTGCCAGCAGGACCAGGGGGCTTCGTAATCAGCCCCAGCATTTT.